Listed here are 18 T cell receptor beta chains from one sample, sequenced in a study of cytomegalovirus exposure and HLA in healthy donors. The PCR was carried out with 60 Vbeta primers and 13 Jbeta primers. Only in-frame clones appear in the TCRdb table, and some are missing; sequencing was by immunoSEQ multiplex PCR. The table shows around 200,000 clones, with around 85% occurring only once. The material sequenced was PBMCs. The receptors shown here come from a man in his forties in good health and CMV-seropositive.

CDR3 DNA sequence: TGCGCCAGCAGCCAAGGGGGACAGGATAATTCACCCCTCCACTTT. It yields the protein CASSQGGQDNSPLHF. This chain uses TRBV4-3 with TRBJ1-6; 8 nucleotides line up with TRBD1. J lost 5 bases, V lost 1 base, and 1 base had no gene match. Germline V gene data show CDR1 as LGHNA and CDR2 as YSLEER. The CDR3 is made up of 15 amino acids.

For the CDR3, the DNA is TGCGCCAGCAGCCAAGTTCGCCAGGGGGGAGCTTTCTTT. It codes for CASSQVRQGGAFF. The chain carries TRBV4-1 and TRBJ1-1; 7 bases map to TRBD1. With 1 base clipped from V and 10 bases from J, the junction kept 6 bases outside the gene matches. Germline values: CDR1 MGHRA, CDR2 YSYEKL. This CDR3 is built from 13 residues.

The J gene is TRBJ1-1, the V gene TRBV28; D remains ambiguous. CDR3 length equals 11 residues. Per the germline V gene, CDR1 is MDHEN and CDR2 is SYDVKM. Trimming pared 1 base from V and 10 bases from J, leaving 7 bases between. The CDR3 reads CASSLLGRAFF. The CDR3 DNA follows: TGTGCCAGCAGTTTATTGGGCAGAGCTTTCTTT.

This clone was recorded only once. V gene TRBV11-3 combines with J gene TRBJ1-3; TRBD1 agrees at 7 bases. The CDR3 has 14 residues. Germline V gives CDR1 SGHNT, CDR2 YENEEA. The V gene end was trimmed by 5 bases and the J gene end by 0 bases; junction bases not matched to a gene: 1. The CDR3 sequence: CASSPGGSGNTIYF. The CDR3, as DNA: TGTGCCAGCAGCCCAGGGGGCTCTGGAAACACCATATATTTT.

This clone has only one observation. The chain has TRBV7-8 and TRBJ2-7; 7 bases are shared with TRBD1. The ends lost 2 bases at V and 2 bases at J; junction bases unmatched: 3. CDR3 length: 14 amino acids. Germline CDR1 reads SGHVS; CDR2 reads FQNEAQ. The CDR3 loop is CASSLLQGTYEQYF. CDR3 DNA: TGTGCCAGCAGCTTATTACAGGGGACCTACGAGCAGTACTTC.

A note on this clone: Within the sample, other DNA sequences also encode this same CDR3. The chain links TRBV15 to TRBJ1-4; D perhaps matches TRBD1 (6 bases). Germline-derived CDR1 and CDR2 are LNHNV and YYDKDF (reference sequence). There are 14 residues in the CDR3. Trimming took 5 bases from V and 5 from J, leaving 12 bases between them. CDR3 residues: CATSRGRGNEKLFF. As DNA, the CDR3 is TGTGCCACCAGCCGGGGTAGGGGGAATGAAAAACTGTTTTTT.

This clone is termed medium-sized (0.01 to 0.1%). V gene TRBV25-1 combines with J gene TRBJ2-2, with 8 bases aligning to TRBD1. The CDR3 consists of 15 residues. Germline V gene sequence: CDR1 MGHDK, CDR2 SYGVNS. The V and J ends lost 3 bases and 7 bases, in that order; junction bases with no gene match: 7. The CDR3 nucleotides read TGTGCCAGCAGTGATCGGCAGGGGGCTGGCGGGGAGCTGTTTTTT. It translates to CASSDRQGAGGELFF. Based on the CDR3 plus reference TRBV25-1 and TRBJ2-2, the full variable domain is EADIYQTPRYLVIGTGKKITLECSQTMGHDKMYWYQQDPGMELHLIHYSYGVNSTEKGDLSSESTVSRIRTEHFPLTLESARPSHTSQYLCASSDRQGAGGELFFGEGSRLTVL.

The chain employs TRBV29-1 and TRBJ2-3; D is unresolved. The V and J ends lost 4 bases and 0 bases respectively, with 11 bases between them. The germline V gene has CDR1 SQVTM and CDR2 ANQGSEA. The CDR3 has 14 residues. The CDR3: CSVVRQPSTDTQYF. CDR3 in DNA: TGCAGCGTTGTGAGGCAGCCTAGCACAGATACGCAGTATTTT.

The chain couples TRBV19 to TRBJ2-5; 7 nucleotides agree with TRBD2. With 4 bases clipped from V and 5 bases from J, the junction kept 7 bases outside the gene matches. CDR1 and CDR2 from the germline V gene are LNHDA and SQIVND (reference sequence). The CDR3 loop spans 14 amino acids. CDR3 protein: CASSTGLREETQYF. The CDR3 nucleotides are TGTGCCAGTAGTACGGGACTACGCGAGGAGACCCAGTACTTC.

This chain uses TRBV30 with TRBJ2-3; TRBD2 matches at 11 bases. CDR1 and CDR2 from the germline V gene are GTSNPN and SVGIG (reference sequence). The junction had 2 bases not matched to a gene; V was cut back by 0 bases and J by 0 bases. The CDR3 runs to 16 residues. The CDR3 nucleotides read TGTGCCTGGAGTGTACTAGCGGGAGATAGCACAGATACGCAGTATTTT. This codes for CAWSVLAGDSTDTQYF.

The table lists this clone with a few counts. J is TRBJ1-1 and V is TRBV29-1; 8 bases are shared with TRBD1. This CDR3 region has 16 residues. Germline V gives CDR1 SQVTM, CDR2 ANQGSEA. Unmatched junction bases numbered 11, after V lost 3 bases and J lost 2 bases. The CDR3 nucleotides are TGCAGCGTTGAGTTCGTATACGACAGGGGAAACACTGAAGCTTTCTTT. Its protein product is CSVEFVYDRGNTEAFF.

The chain is built from TRBV6-1 and TRBJ2-7; the D gene is possibly TRBD1 (6 bases). V lost 2 bases to trimming and J lost 5 bases, with 10 bases between them. This CDR3 comprises 13 residues. Germline CDR1 is MNHNS and CDR2 is SASEGT. CDR3 sequence: CASSETGFNEQYF. CDR3 DNA: TGTGCCAGCAGTGAAACAGGGTTCAACGAGCAGTACTTC.

In this sample, this clone turned up a few times. The gene calls are TRBV27 and TRBJ2-7; D is possibly TRBD1 (6 bases). The germline CDR1 and CDR2 sequences are MNHEY and SMNVEV (reference sequence). V gave up 6 bases and J gave up 2 bases, with 11 bases separating them. CDR3 length: 13 amino acids. CDR3 loop: CASRRTVTYEQYF. The CDR3 nucleotides are TGTGCCAGCAGGAGGACAGTCACCTACGAGCAGTACTTC.

This clone was picked up a small number of times. CDR3: CASSVEDYSYEQYF. The CDR3 region has the DNA TGTGCCAGCAGCGTAGAAGACTACTCCTACGAGCAGTACTTC. The chain uses TRBV9 and TRBJ2-7, with TRBD2 as a possible D gene (5 bases). Germline CDR1 is SGDLS and CDR2 is YYNGEE. The CDR3 extends over 14 amino acids. V lost 0 bases, J lost 0 bases, and 7 bases lay in between.

This clone occurred a few times. V usage is TRBV28 and J usage is TRBJ1-4; D uncertain. V dropped 3 bases and J dropped 4 bases, with 9 bases sitting between them. Germline values: CDR1 MDHEN, CDR2 SYDVKM. This CDR3 is built from 14 residues. CDR3 in amino acids: CASSLGGINEKLFF. In DNA form, the CDR3 reads TGTGCCAGCAGTTTGGGAGGGATTAATGAAAAACTGTTTTTT.

The chain couples TRBV15 to TRBJ1-4, with D tentatively TRBD1 (5 bases). The CDR3 sequence is 16 residues long. Germline V lookup: CDR1 LNHNV, CDR2 YYDKDF (reference sequence). Trimming shortened V by 3 bases and J by 7 bases, and 18 bases separated the two germline ends. Here the CDR3 DNA reads TGTGCCACCAGCAGTCCGCTTGGGGCCCCGGGTGAAAAACTGTTTTTT. It encodes CATSSPLGAPGEKLFF.

J is TRBJ2-3 and V is TRBV11-3, with D possibly TRBD2 on 7 matching bases. Trimming removed 5 bases at V and 5 bases at J, with 17 bases between. Germline lookup yields CDR1 SGHNT and CDR2 YENEEA. The CDR3 extends over 15 amino acids. The CDR3 spells CASSHLGGPGDTQYF. CDR3 coding DNA: TGTGCCAGCAGCCACCTCGGGGGGCCTGGAGATACGCAGTATTTT.

This sequence joins TRBV5-4 and TRBJ1-5, with TRBD1 identical over 11 bases. CDR1 is SGHNT and CDR2 is YYREEE in the germline V gene (reference sequence). With V trimmed by 3 bases and J by 6 bases, 8 bases remained unmatched. The CDR3 covers 16 residues. CDR3 nucleotides: TGTGCCAGCAGCTGGGGGACAGGGGGAGTGAGTCAGCCCCAGCATTTT. It codes for CASSWGTGGVSQPQHF.